These 5 T cell receptor beta chains came from one sample sequenced in a study of response to subunit inactivated influenza vaccine (dated 2018 in TCRdb). Library preparation was by RT-PCR. The instrument given in TCRdb is Illumina HiSeq 2500. The raw public data were reprocessed by TCRdb itself: fastp quality trimming at Q25, MiXCR clonotype calling, in-frame beta chains only. Every entry covers one CDR3 protein and lists the most common genes and DNA from its rows. For this sample there are about 240,000 distinct CDR3 sequences; approximately 12% appear just once. Less than 8.5% of the sample rests with the top ten. The starting material was non-naive T cells sorted from PBMCs, obtained about 14 days before vaccination. This specimen's cell subset or site label, interpreted: memory T cell fraction. These receptors were collected from a man aged 45-65 years who received an inactivated influenza vaccine. Donor details come from another sample of the same person, matched by shared clones.

This clonotype was counted ten times or more. The V and J genes are TRBV9 and TRBJ2-7; D is possibly TRBD2 (5 bases). The CDR3 loop spans 15 amino acids. V was shortened by 3 bases and J by 5 bases, with 18 bases between the two germline ends. CDR1 and CDR2 (germline): SGDLS, YYNGEE. CDR3 nucleotide sequence: TGTGCCAGCAGCGCTCGTGATGAGGGTAGCCACGAGCAGTACTTC. Its translation is CASSARDEGSHEQYF.

V and J are TRBV6-2 or TRBV6-3 and TRBJ2-3; 9 bases line up with TRBD1. V shed 6 bases, J shed 4 bases, and the junction held 8 bases outside the gene matches. Germline CDR1 reads MNHEY; CDR2 reads SVGEGT. There are 15 residues in the CDR3. Here the CDR3 reads CASSRQGGGADTQYF. CDR3 bases: TGTGCCAGCAGCCGACAGGGGGGTGGAGCAGATACGCAGTATTTT.

This clonotype has ten or more counts. The V gene is TRBV5-4, the J gene TRBJ1-2; D might be TRBD1 (5 bases). Trimming stripped 2 bases from V and 2 bases from J, with 7 bases between. CDR1 and CDR2 (germline): SGHNT, YYREEE (reference sequence). The CDR3 spans 13 residues. The CDR3 is CASSLEGNYGYTF. The CDR3 DNA follows: TGTGCCAGCAGCTTAGAGGGGAACTATGGCTACACCTTC. Variable domain in full (rest from reference TRBV5-4 and TRBJ1-2): ETGVTQSPTHLIKTRGQQVTLRCSSQSGHNTVSWYQQALGQGPQFIFQYYREEENGRGNFPPRFSGLQFPNYSSELNVNALELDDSALYLCASSLEGNYGYTFGSGTRLTVV.

The chain uses TRBV29-1 and TRBJ1-1, with D uncertain. The CDR3 is 11 residues long. Looked up from germline, CDR1 is SQVTM and CDR2 is ANQGSEA. The germline V and J ends were trimmed by 2 bases and 6 bases, with 7 bases remaining between them. For the CDR3, the DNA is TGCAGCGTTGAACCAGTAGCTGAAGCTTTCTTT. It yields the protein CSVEPVAEAFF.

A note on this clonotype: This clone may be a read error of a much larger clone one base away. The rearrangement joins TRBV28 to TRBJ2-1, with D perhaps matching TRBD1 (6 bases). CDR1 and CDR2 from the germline V gene are MDHEN and SYDVKM. The CDR3 totals 15 residues. CDR3 amino acids: CASSPRTDLYNEQSF. CDR3 in DNA: TGTGCCAGCAGTCCTCGGACAGATCTCTACAATGAGCAGTCCTTC.